These 10 T cell receptor beta chains originate from one sample sequenced in a study of T cell repertoires in cytomegalovirus infection. In TCRdb, the reads were re-called with MiXCR into one record per CDR3 protein. The sample lists some 350,000 distinct CDR3 sequences; roughly a third were seen once. Their recognized antigens are unknown. Source: cultured PBMCs, taken from culture after CMV antigen stimulation. These TCRs come from a human donor in good health (CMV status not recorded). Some clones in this sample may be carry-over from other donors' samples.

The chain combines TRBV4-3 with TRBJ2-1; 8 positions agree with TRBD2. CDR1 and CDR2 (germline): LGHNA, YSLEER. Losses at the gene ends were 4 bases for V and 0 bases for J; bases not matched to a gene: 5. The CDR3 spans 16 residues. CDR3 protein: CASSPFGTSSYNEQFF. The CDR3 coding sequence is TGCGCCAGCAGCCCCTTCGGGACTAGCTCCTACAATGAGCAGTTCTTC.

This clonotype was observed a handful of times. The chain is built from TRBV6-2 or TRBV6-3 and TRBJ2-3; 14 nucleotides agree with TRBD2. Trimming at V came to 6 bases and at J to 8 bases, leaving 7 bases not matched to a gene. There are 15 residues in the CDR3. Germline V gene sequence: CDR1 MNHEY, CDR2 SVGEGT. The CDR3 sequence is CASSSSGTSGSTQYF. The DNA of the CDR3 is TGTGCCAGCAGCTCATCCGGGACTAGCGGGAGTACGCAGTATTTT.

The chain recombines TRBV7-2 with TRBJ1-1; 7 bases are shared with TRBD1. Trimming cost V 3 bases and J 11 bases; bases outside gene matches: 6. Germline-derived CDR1 and CDR2 are SGHTA and FQGNSA. The CDR3 covers 12 residues. The CDR3 protein is CASSFRQGRAFF. The CDR3 DNA reads as TGTGCCAGCAGCTTTAGACAGGGCAGGGCTTTCTTT. The full variable domain, rest sourced from reference TRBV7-2 and TRBJ1-1, is GAGVSQSPSNKVTEKGKDVELRCDPISGHTALYWYRQSLGQGLEFLIYFQGNSAPDKSGLPSDRFSAERTGGSVSTLTIQRTQQEDSAVYLCASSFRQGRAFFGQGTRLTVV.

The chain employs TRBV7-2 and TRBJ2-1; no reliable D call. This CDR3 contains 12 residues. The V end lost 7 bases, the J end lost 2 bases, and 6 bases lay between the germline ends. The germline CDR1 and CDR2 sequences are SGHTA and FQGNSA. CDR3 nucleotide sequence: TGTGCCAGCACCCCGCCCTACAATGAGCAGTTCTTC. Translating gives CASTPPYNEQFF.

This clonotype was observed once. The CDR3 carries no conserved terminal phenylalanine or tryptophan, so it likely arises from a read error. The chain has TRBV7-9 and TRBJ1-1, with no clear D. The V and J ends lost 1 base and 8 bases respectively, with 5 bases between them. There are 11 residues in the CDR3. Germline V gene lookup returns CDR1 SEHNR and CDR2 FQNEAQ (reference sequence). The CDR3 sequence is CASSLEGEAFL. The DNA of the CDR3 is TGTGCCAGCAGCTTAGAGGGCGAAGCTTTCCTT.

This clonotype appeared a few times. The V call is TRBV7-9, the J call TRBJ2-1, with D uncertain. Germline V lookup: CDR1 SEHNR, CDR2 FQNEAQ (reference sequence). This CDR3 is 15 amino acids long. The V and J ends lost 4 bases and 4 bases respectively, with 14 bases between them. The DNA for the CDR3 is TGTGCCAGCAGCTACTGGGCTAGTCCATACAATGAGCAGTTCTTC. Encoded protein: CASSYWASPYNEQFF.

J is TRBJ1-3 and V is TRBV4-1; the D gene is possibly TRBD1 (5 bases). This CDR3 region has 14 residues. Trimming removed 0 bases at V and 7 bases at J, with 10 bases between. Germline-derived CDR1 and CDR2 are MGHRA and YSYEKL. CDR3 sequence reads: CASSQDSRVNTIYF. The CDR3 nucleotides read TGCGCCAGCAGCCAAGATAGCAGGGTGAACACCATATATTTT.

This clonotype was seen at least ten times. The V call is TRBV6-2 or TRBV6-3, the J call TRBJ1-2; tentative D call: TRBD1 (6 bases). V was cut by 8 bases and J by 4 bases, with 23 bases left in between. This CDR3 comprises 16 residues. Germline V gene sequence: CDR1 MNHEY, CDR2 SVGEGT. The CDR3 DNA is TGTGCCAGCCAGCAGTTACGACGGACAGCAATCTATGGCTACACCTTC. The encoded protein is CASQQLRRTAIYGYTF.

The chain uses TRBV10-3 and TRBJ1-2; D gene ambiguous. CDR3 size: 11 residues. CDR1 ENHRY and CDR2 SYGVKD come from the germline V gene. With 6 bases removed from V and 4 bases from J, the gap between germline ends came to 6 bases. The CDR3: CAIRGLYGYTF. The DNA for the CDR3 is TGTGCCATCAGAGGGCTCTATGGCTACACCTTC.

This clonotype appeared a few times. V gene TRBV7-2 combines with J gene TRBJ2-7; tentatively, D is TRBD1 or TRBD2 (6 bases each). CDR3 length equals 16 residues. CDR1 SGHTA and CDR2 FQGNSA come from the germline V gene. Trimming took off 4 bases at V and 5 bases at J, with 21 bases between the two ends. As DNA, the CDR3 is TGTGCCAGCAGCTGGAGAAGGGGCGGGACAACACACGAGCAGTACTTC. Its protein product is CASSWRRGGTTHEQYF.